The 23 T cell receptor beta chains below come from one sample, sequenced in a study of cytomegalovirus exposure and HLA in healthy donors. The study ran its PCR with 60 Vbeta and 13 Jbeta primers. TCRdb keeps only in-frame clones here, not all; method: immunoSEQ multiplex PCR. Of 210,000 or so clones in the sample, about three quarters were seen once. Sequencing was performed on PBMCs. The receptors derive from a boy between 10 and 17 years old in good health and CMV-seronegative.

The chain couples TRBV28 to TRBJ1-2, with D hard to call. Trimming cost V 5 bases and J 8 bases, with 18 bases left between them. This CDR3 has 14 residues. The germline V gene encodes CDR1 MDHEN and CDR2 SYDVKM. The CDR3 DNA follows: TGTGCCAGCAGTCCCCCACCCCGACATGGGGGCTACACCTTC. Protein product: CASSPPPRHGGYTF.

This clone has a handful of counts. The chain joins TRBV27 to TRBJ1-2, with D maybe TRBD1 (6 bases). V was clipped by 7 bases and J by 8 bases, with 23 bases between them. CDR1 is MNHEY and CDR2 is SMNVEV in the germline V gene (reference sequence). The CDR3 contains 15 residues. CDR3 in DNA: TGTGCCAGCACCGAGACCCCTCGGGGGGGCCGGGGCTACACCTTC. Translated, it gives CASTETPRGGRGYTF.

The genes are TRBV29-1 and TRBJ2-3; a possible D gene is TRBD2 (7 bases). This CDR3 region has 18 residues. The V end was cut by 7 bases, the J end by 0 bases, with 26 bases between. Germline V gene lookup returns CDR1 SQVTM and CDR2 ANQGSEA. Here the CDR3 reads CSARRRGLGTGSTDTQYF. In nucleotides, the CDR3 is TGCAGCGCCCGAAGGCGGGGGCTGGGTACGGGTAGCACAGATACGCAGTATTTT.

V is TRBV7-9 and J is TRBJ2-7, with D perhaps TRBD1 (5 bases). V lost 0 bases to trimming and J lost 5 bases, with 14 bases between them. Germline values: CDR1 SEHNR, CDR2 FQNEAQ (reference sequence). The CDR3 is 15 residues long. DNA for the CDR3: TGTGCCAGCAGCTTAGCGGTATCCAGGGTGGACGAGCAGTACTTC. Encoded protein: CASSLAVSRVDEQYF.

The rearrangement joins TRBV5-1 to TRBJ2-2, with D uncertain. Trimming removed 0 bases at V and 3 bases at J, with 12 bases between. This CDR3 contains 16 residues. CDR1 and CDR2 (germline): SGHRS, YFSETQ. CDR3: CASSLASTADTGELFF. The CDR3 DNA is TGCGCCAGCAGCTTGGCGTCGACTGCCGACACCGGGGAGCTGTTTTTT.

CDR3 region: CASSPKLSGQALNEQFF. The CDR3 region has the DNA TGTGCCAGCAGTCCAAAACTATCGGGACAGGCCCTCAATGAGCAGTTCTTC. V is TRBV27 and J is TRBJ2-1, with 8 bases lining up with TRBD1. Germline CDR1 MNHEY, CDR2 SMNVEV (reference sequence). The CDR3 consists of 17 residues. With V trimmed by 5 bases and J by 6 bases, 15 bases remained unmatched.

The rearrangement links TRBV4-1 to TRBJ2-2, with 7 bases identical to TRBD1. CDR3 length: 18 residues. J gave up 3 bases and V 1 base, and 11 bases lay outside the gene matches. Germline loops: CDR1 MGHRA, CDR2 YSYEKL. CDR3 protein: CASSQAFDRDPHTGELFF. The CDR3 DNA follows: TGCGCCAGCAGCCAAGCCTTCGACAGGGATCCCCACACCGGGGAGCTGTTTTTT.

This clone has more than one count but fewer than ten. V and J are TRBV18 and TRBJ1-5, with a tentative D call TRBD1 (6 bases). V was pared by 3 bases and J by 0 bases, with 9 bases between. CDR1 is KGHSH and CDR2 is LQKENI in the germline V gene. The CDR3 covers 15 residues. CDR3 nucleotides: TGTGCCAGCTCACCCCAGGGGTATAGCAATCAGCCCCAGCATTTT. Translating gives CASSPQGYSNQPQHF.

The rearrangement links TRBV19 to TRBJ1-2; TRBD1 agrees at 7 bases. CDR1 is LNHDA, CDR2 SQIVND, per germline (reference sequence). The CDR3 contains 14 residues. Trimming took 4 bases from V and 6 from J; bases not matched to a gene: 8. This CDR3 is CASSNRTGGDGYTF. In nucleotides, the CDR3 is TGTGCCAGTAGTAATCGGACAGGTGGGGATGGCTACACCTTC.

The genes are TRBV14 and TRBJ2-3; TRBD1 matches 8 bases. This CDR3 region has 16 residues. The germline CDR1 and CDR2 sequences are SGHDN and FVKESK. V shed 0 bases and J 0 bases; nucleotides not matched to a gene: 2. DNA of the CDR3: TGTGCCAGCAGCCAAGACAGGGGGCGGAGCACAGATACGCAGTATTTT. Amino acid sequence: CASSQDRGRSTDTQYF. The whole variable domain, filled in from reference TRBV14 and TRBJ2-3, reads EAGVTQFPSHSVIEKGQTVTLRCDPISGHDNLYWYRRVMGKEIKFLLHFVKESKQDESGMPNNRFLAERTGGTYSTLKVQPAELEDSGVYFCASSQDRGRSTDTQYFGPGTRLTVL.

The chain links TRBV19 to TRBJ1-2; D is unclear. Deletions cut 3 bases from V and 4 bases from J, with 12 bases between. The CDR3 runs 14 residues. Per the germline V gene, CDR1 is LNHDA and CDR2 is SQIVND (reference sequence). CDR3 sequence (DNA): TGTGCCAGTAGTATTCTTGAGGATTCCTATGGCTACACCTTC. Translated: CASSILEDSYGYTF.

As concerns this clone: The sample has other DNA sequences that encode this CDR3 too. V and J are TRBV5-4 and TRBJ2-1; D might be TRBD2 (5 bases). Germline-derived CDR1 and CDR2 are SGHNT and YYREEE (reference sequence). This CDR3 spans 13 amino acids. V was trimmed by 0 bases and J by 10 bases, leaving 11 bases between them. The CDR3 nucleotides read TGTGCCAGCAGCTTGGTTGGTGCGGGCGAGCAGTTCTTC. Translation: CASSLVGAGEQFF.

V and J are TRBV11-2 and TRBJ2-5; TRBD2 matches 9 bases. After removal of 1 base from V and 4 bases from J, the junction contained 7 bases not matched to a gene. Germline CDR1 is SGHAT and CDR2 is FQNNGV. There are 16 residues in the CDR3. The CDR3 DNA follows: TGTGCCAGCAGCTTAGTTGGCGGGAGGGCCCGAGAGACCCAGTACTTC. It is translated as CASSLVGGRARETQYF.

V and J are TRBV7-2 and TRBJ2-1, with 8 nucleotides matching TRBD2. From germline, CDR1 is SGHTA and CDR2 FQGNSA. The CDR3 contains 15 residues. The trim removed 4 bases at V and 5 bases at J, leaving 7 bases unmatched. The CDR3 region has the DNA TGTGCCAGCAGCTCCCGGGGGGGAAGGAACAATGAGCAGTTCTTC. Its protein product is CASSSRGGRNNEQFF.

The V call is TRBV6-1, the J call TRBJ1-2; no clear D gene. V lost 1 base and J 7 bases, leaving 10 bases between the germline ends. Germline CDR1 MNHNS, CDR2 SASEGT. The length of the CDR3 is 13 residues. CDR3 DNA: TGTGCCAGCAGTGAAGTATCGGGTCCTGGCTACACCTTC. This encodes CASSEVSGPGYTF.

The gene calls are TRBV7-9 and TRBJ2-3; D possibly corresponds to TRBD1 (5 bases). CDR3 length: 14 residues. The ends were cut back, 5 bases at V and 6 bases at J, with 15 bases in the middle. Germline CDR1 reads SEHNR; CDR2 reads FQNEAQ (reference sequence). CDR3 DNA sequence: TGTGCCAGCAGCACCCGGTGGGGCTACGATACGCAGTATTTT. As protein: CASSTRWGYDTQYF.

The rearrangement joins TRBV6-1 to TRBJ2-7, with D perhaps TRBD2 (6 bases). The CDR3 is made up of 12 amino acids. Trimming removed 9 bases from V and 3 bases from J, with 12 bases in between. Germline CDR1 reads MNHNS; CDR2 reads SASEGT. The chain's CDR3 is CASSSGGYEQYF. The CDR3 coding sequence is TGTGCCAGTTCCTCCGGGGGCTACGAGCAGTACTTC.

This clone was seen once. The V gene is TRBV7-2, the J gene TRBJ2-7; D is ambiguous. The CDR3 sequence is 14 residues long. The V and J ends lost 3 bases and 1 base respectively, with 10 bases between them. CDR1 is SGHTA, CDR2 FQGNSA, per germline. CDR3 in DNA: TGTGCCAGCAGCTTGGTGTTCCTATCCTACGAGCAGTACTTC. Translating it yields CASSLVFLSYEQYF.

V is TRBV29-1 and J is TRBJ2-1; tentatively, D is TRBD2 (5 bases). Looked up from germline, CDR1 is SQVTM and CDR2 is ANQGSEA. With 3 bases removed from V and 2 bases from J, the gap between germline ends came to 11 bases. This CDR3 comprises 14 residues. CDR3 nucleotides: TGCAGCGTTGACCCGCCCGGGGCCTACAATGAGCAGTTCTTC. Translated: CSVDPPGAYNEQFF.

The chain is built from TRBV19 and TRBJ2-2; 11 bases are a match to TRBD2. The CDR3 contains 15 residues. Looked up from germline, CDR1 is LNHDA and CDR2 is SQIVND (reference sequence). V lost 7 bases to trimming and J lost 7 bases; unmatched junction nucleotides: 8. This CDR3 is CASTVTSGVVGELFF. DNA for the CDR3: TGTGCCAGTACTGTGACTAGCGGGGTGGTCGGGGAGCTGTTTTTT.

This clone was counted a single time. The chain's CDR3 is CASSLGQTQETQYF. The CDR3 nucleotides are TGCGCCAGCAGCTTGGGACAGACTCAAGAGACCCAGTACTTC. The chain combines TRBV5-1 with TRBJ2-5; D is perhaps TRBD1 (5 bases). Germline V gene lookup returns CDR1 SGHRS and CDR2 YFSETQ. This CDR3 is 14 amino acids long. Trimming cost V 0 bases and J 2 bases, with 8 bases left between them.

A few counts support this clone. The chain has TRBV28 and TRBJ2-7; 7 bases fit TRBD1. J lost 2 bases, V lost 5 bases, and 21 bases had no gene match. Germline CDR1 and CDR2: MDHEN and SYDVKM. The CDR3 totals 19 residues. The CDR3 DNA sequence: TGTGCCAGCAGTACCCCTCGGCAGGGGGTATTAACGGGAACCTACGAGCAGTACTTC. It specifies CASSTPRQGVLTGTYEQYF.

This clone has just a few counts. The chain has TRBV14 and TRBJ2-5, with 8 nucleotides matching TRBD2. This CDR3 has 16 residues. Trimming cost V 4 bases and J 0 bases; bases outside gene matches: 7. CDR1 SGHDN and CDR2 FVKESK come from the germline V gene. The CDR3 loop reads CASSLGLAMYQETQYF. The CDR3 DNA reads TGTGCCAGCAGCCTCGGACTAGCTATGTACCAAGAGACCCAGTACTTC.